The 20 T cell receptor beta chains listed next were all sequenced from one sample in a study of T cells in localized non-small cell lung cancer. Using immunoSEQ multiplex PCR, the repertoire was profiled, and TCRdb retains in-frame clones only, with some absent. The sample includes around 90,000 clones, around 82% seen only once; the top ten take around 21%. The starting material was PBMCs, obtained before any cancer treatment. The receptors were sampled from a man aged 40-75 years with stage II squamous cell lung carcinoma.

The V and J genes are TRBV19 and TRBJ2-1, with unresolved D. The CDR3 totals 13 residues. The V gene lost 6 bases and the J gene lost 3 bases, with 9 bases spanning the gap. Per germline, CDR1 LNHDA and CDR2 SQIVND (reference sequence). CDR3 region: CASSGMVYNEQFF. CDR3 nucleotide sequence: TGTGCCAGTAGCGGTATGGTCTACAATGAGCAGTTCTTC.

The J gene is TRBJ1-5, the V gene TRBV28, with 7 positions matching TRBD1. Trimming took 4 bases from V and 11 from J; bases not matched to a gene: 8. Germline-derived CDR1 and CDR2 are MDHEN and SYDVKM. The CDR3 is 13 residues long. CDR3 DNA: TGTGCCAGCAGTTGGACAGGCGACTGGGCCCAGCATTTT. This codes for CASSWTGDWAQHF.

CDR3 DNA sequence: TGTGCCAGCAGCGTAGCCGGGAGGGGCGACACCGGGGAGCTGTTTTTT. Amino acids: CASSVAGRGDTGELFF. The chain joins TRBV9 to TRBJ2-2, with 8 bases lining up with TRBD2. This CDR3 is built from 16 residues. Trimming at V came to 0 bases and at J to 3 bases, leaving 4 bases not matched to a gene. Germline V CDR1 and CDR2: SGDLS, YYNGEE.

The chain uses TRBV2 and TRBJ1-5; D unresolved. The CDR3 is 13 amino acids. The germline V and J ends were trimmed by 7 bases and 0 bases, with 7 bases remaining between them. The germline V gene encodes CDR1 SNHLY and CDR2 FYNNEI. The CDR3, as DNA: TGTGCCAGCATGGGAAATAGCAATCAGCCCCAGCATTTT. Translation gives CASMGNSNQPQHF.

The rearrangement uses TRBV5-4 and TRBJ1-6, with D possibly being TRBD1 (5 bases). The length of the CDR3 is 14 residues. Germline V gives CDR1 SGHNT, CDR2 YYREEE (reference sequence). V was shortened by 1 base and J by 7 bases, with 9 bases between the two germline ends. This chain's CDR3 is CASSLQGRNSPLHF. CDR3 bases: TGTGCCAGCAGCTTGCAGGGCAGAAATTCACCCCTCCACTTT.

V usage is TRBV28 and J usage is TRBJ1-3, with 8 positions matching TRBD1. The CDR3 consists of 15 residues. CDR1 is MDHEN, CDR2 SYDVKM, per germline. J was trimmed by 3 bases and V by 5 bases; bases with no gene match: 6. CDR3 loop: CASSNQGAVGNTIYF. DNA of the CDR3: TGTGCCAGCAGTAATCAGGGGGCAGTTGGAAACACCATATATTTT.

The CDR3 protein is CAIFSAGGRMEQFF. CDR3 DNA: TGTGCCATATTCTCGGCGGGGGGGCGTATGGAGCAGTTCTTC. V is TRBV21-1 and J is TRBJ2-1; TRBD2, the table's D call, was not compared with the DNA. TRBV21-1 is noted as a pseudogene. This CDR3 has 14 amino acids.

The J gene is TRBJ2-2, the V gene TRBV7-9; 7 bases line up with TRBD1. Germline CDR1 is SEHNR and CDR2 is FQNEAQ (reference sequence). CDR3 size: 16 residues. V was pared by 0 bases and J by 4 bases, with 5 bases of the junction left unmatched. The CDR3, as DNA: TGTGCCAGCAGCTTAGCCGGGACAGCCATCACCGGGGAGCTGTTTTTT. This codes for CASSLAGTAITGELFF.

In its sample, this clone was seen once. This chain connects TRBV6-1 to TRBJ2-7; a weak D match, TRBD1 (6 bases). This CDR3 is 11 amino acids long. Between the trimmed V and J ends, which lost 8 bases and 7 bases, there was a span of 12 bases. Germline V gene data show CDR1 as MNHNS and CDR2 as SASEGT. The CDR3 spells CASVRGLEQYF. Written as DNA, the CDR3 is TGTGCCAGCGTCAGGGGTCTGGAGCAGTACTTC.

The genes are TRBV27 and TRBJ2-3; TRBD2 agrees at 7 bases. V lost 2 bases to trimming and J lost 6 bases; unmatched junction nucleotides: 11. The CDR3 contains 16 residues. CDR1 MNHEY and CDR2 SMNVEV come from the germline V gene (reference sequence). Here the CDR3 DNA reads TGTGCCAGCAGTTTAAGGCCTAGCGGCAGCGGGGATACGCAGTATTTT. Its translation is CASSLRPSGSGDTQYF.

The V call is TRBV7-9, the J call TRBJ1-4; a possible D gene is TRBD1 (5 bases). The V end was cut by 1 base, the J end by 2 bases, with 5 bases between. CDR3 length: 14 amino acids. Germline CDR1 reads SEHNR; CDR2 reads FQNEAQ (reference sequence). The CDR3 spells CASSLGGTNEKLFF. Here the CDR3 DNA reads TGTGCCAGCAGCTTAGGGGGGACTAATGAAAAACTGTTTTTT.

V gene TRBV14 combines with J gene TRBJ2-1; 9 bases are shared with TRBD2. Germline lookup yields CDR1 SGHDN and CDR2 FVKESK. There are 13 residues in the CDR3. J gave up 13 bases and V 0 bases, and 4 bases lay outside the gene matches. The CDR3 DNA is TGTGCCAGCAGCCAAGACGTAGCGGGAGTCCAGTTCTTC. Protein sequence: CASSQDVAGVQFF.

The CDR3 DNA is TGCGCCAGCCAACAGGAGACCGTCACCGGGGAGCTGTTTTTT. It translates to CASQQETVTGELFF. The chain recombines TRBV5-1 with TRBJ2-2; perhaps TRBD1 as D (5 bases). This CDR3 has 14 amino acids. Germline values: CDR1 SGHRS, CDR2 YFSETQ. Trimming removed 7 bases at V and 4 bases at J, with 14 bases between.

V gene TRBV28 combines with J gene TRBJ1-2; TRBD1 is a possible D gene (5 bases). Germline V gives CDR1 MDHEN, CDR2 SYDVKM. The CDR3 is made up of 14 amino acids. V was pared by 6 bases and J by 5 bases, with 16 bases between. This CDR3 is CASRPGTGGYGYTF. CDR3 DNA: TGTGCCAGCAGACCAGGTACCGGGGGATATGGCTACACCTTC.

This clone was detected once. The chain employs TRBV28 and TRBJ1-6; D unclear. V was shortened by 5 bases and J by 7 bases, with 12 bases between the two germline ends. CDR3 length equals 14 residues. CDR1 is MDHEN, CDR2 SYDVKM, per germline. CDR3 coding DNA: TGTGCCAGCAGTCTCTCCGGCCTCAATTCACCCCTCCACTTT. Its translation is CASSLSGLNSPLHF. The full variable domain, in which reference TRBV28 and TRBJ1-6 provide the parts outside the CDR3, is DVKVTQSSRYLVKRTGEKVFLECVQDMDHENMFWYRQDPGLGLRLIYFSYDVKMKEKGDIPEGYSVSREKKERFSLILESASTNQTSMYLCASSLSGLNSPLHFGNGTRLTVT.

The V and J genes are TRBV5-6 and TRBJ2-5; D possibly corresponds to TRBD2 (6 bases). The germline gives CDR1 SGHDT, CDR2 YYEEEE. The CDR3 totals 14 residues. V lost 2 bases and J lost 5, with 13 bases in between. This chain's CDR3 is CASSFGGWAETQYF. CDR3 bases: TGTGCCAGCAGCTTCGGGGGTTGGGCGGAGACCCAGTACTTC.

V gene TRBV5-6 combines with J gene TRBJ1-1; TRBD1 matches at 7 bases. The CDR3 runs 14 residues. The V gene's germline CDR1 is SGHDT and CDR2 YYEEEE. Trimming at V came to 3 bases and at J to 1 base, leaving 3 bases not matched to a gene. CDR3 nucleotide sequence: TGTGCCAGCAGCTACAGGGGCTGGAACACTGAAGCTTTCTTT. Its protein is CASSYRGWNTEAFF.

The chain recombines TRBV2 with TRBJ2-5; 10 nucleotides line up with TRBD1. This CDR3 is 17 amino acids long. CDR1 is SNHLY and CDR2 is FYNNEI in the germline V gene. Trimming at V came to 7 bases and at J to 2 bases, leaving 13 bases not matched to a gene. In DNA, the CDR3 is TGTGCCAGCATCCCCGGGGACAGGGGCGAATATCAAGAGACCCAGTACTTC. It yields the protein CASIPGDRGEYQETQYF.

The genes are TRBV29-1 and TRBJ2-3, with D maybe TRBD2 (5 bases). V was clipped by 7 bases and J by 3 bases, with 5 bases between them. Germline V gene sequence: CDR1 SQVTM, CDR2 ANQGSEA. The CDR3 covers 10 residues. CDR3 DNA: TGCAGCGGCGGGACAGATACGCAGTATTTT. Amino acid sequence: CSGGTDTQYF.

The chain employs TRBV7-3 and TRBJ2-2; D perhaps matches TRBD1 (5 bases). In germline, CDR1 is SGHTA, CDR2 FQGTGA. V lost 5 bases to trimming and J lost 4 bases, with 14 bases between them. The CDR3 sequence is 15 residues long. The CDR3 spells CASSPQGSGTGELFF. CDR3 DNA sequence: TGTGCCAGCAGCCCGCAGGGTTCGGGCACCGGGGAGCTGTTTTTT. Full variable domain (missing parts from reference TRBV7-3 and TRBJ2-2): GAGVSQTPSNKVTEKGKYVELRCDPISGHTALYWYRQSLGQGPEFLIYFQGTGAADDSGLPNDRFFAVRPEGSVSTLKIQRTERGDSAVYLCASSPQGSGTGELFFGEGSRLTVL.